The sequence of this T cell receptor beta chain was determined in a study of T-cell memory formation after mild COVID-19. This clonotype appeared a few times. The antigen is undetermined. Study-level findings and limits: Contracting clones localized mainly to CM and EM when CD4+ and mainly to EMRA when CD8+. Some responding clones appeared in pre-infection memory, suggesting cross-reactive memory joined.

TCRdb processed the 5' RACE reads anew with MiXCR; each CDR3 protein has one entry. The table shows 470,000 or so distinct CDR3 sequences, with around a sixth occurring only once. The TCR comes from an adult woman who had mild COVID-19 (a few samples of this study predate the infection). Cell type and time point are not known. Specimen: PBMCs or a T cell subset sorted from them (not recorded which).

The CDR3 loop is CASSPPGTRIGYEQYF. The CDR3 DNA reads as TGTGCCAGCAGTCCCCCCGGGACCCGGATCGGGTACGAGCAGTACTTC. The chain employs TRBV28 and TRBJ2-7; D tentatively reads TRBD1 or TRBD2 (5 bases each). V was trimmed by 5 bases and J by 4 bases, leaving 21 bases between them. CDR1 is MDHEN, CDR2 SYDVKM, per germline. CDR3 size: 16 residues. Based on the CDR3 plus reference TRBV28 and TRBJ2-7, the full variable domain is DVKVTQSSRYLVKRTGEKVFLECVQDMDHENMFWYRQDPGLGLRLIYFSYDVKMKEKGDIPEGYSVSREKKERFSLILESASTNQTSMYLCASSPPGTRIGYEQYFGPGTRLTVT.